What follows are 8 T cell receptor beta chains derived from one specimen sequenced in a study of regulatory T cells in long-lasting Graves disease. Stated time point: newly diagnosed GD, antithyroid drugs for less than 3 months. PBMCs provided the RNA from which the TCR library was made. To make TCR beta libraries, researchers used iRepertoire HTBI primers and Arm-PCR of CDR3 regions. TCRdb reanalysed the multiplex PCR reads using MiXCR and keeps one entry per CDR3 protein. The sample yields over 500,000 distinct CDR3 sequences, approximately 15% seen once. Separately, the same data were catalogued under a study of T cells in Graves' hyperthyroidism and ophthalmopathy.

The material sequenced was peripheral blood mononuclear cells (PBMCs), taken at new diagnosis, from a patient treated with antithyroid drugs. The source is a woman aged 30 to 39 with Graves disease.

This clonotype came up a few times. The chain employs TRBV19 and TRBJ1-3, with unresolved D. The CDR3 loop spans 14 amino acids. Trimming took off 9 bases at V and 2 bases at J, with 14 bases between the two ends. The V gene's germline CDR1 is LNHDA and CDR2 SQIVND (reference sequence). CDR3 protein: CASVDTGTGNTIYF. The CDR3 DNA is TGTGCCAGCGTTGACACCGGGACTGGAAACACCATATATTTT.

This clonotype was detected only a few times. This sequence joins TRBV20-1 and TRBJ2-3; D remains unclear. The germline CDR1 and CDR2 sequences are DFQATT and SNEGSKA (reference sequence). Trimming stripped 0 bases from V and 9 bases from J, with 13 bases between. CDR3 length equals 13 residues. Here the CDR3 reads CSARDNWLETQYF. CDR3 nucleotide sequence: TGCAGTGCTAGAGATAATTGGCTAGAAACGCAGTATTTT.

This clonotype showed up just once. The rearrangement joins TRBV2 to TRBJ2-1; D gene uncertain. Per the germline V gene, CDR1 is SNHLY and CDR2 is FYNNEI. Trimming left V 5 bases short and J 9 bases short, with 14 bases between. The CDR3 is made up of 13 amino acids. The CDR3 region has the DNA TGTGCCAGCAGTTTTTCATCGGATCGTGAGCAGTTCTTC. This codes for CASSFSSDREQFF. Variable domain in full (rest from reference TRBV2 and TRBJ2-1): EPEVTQTPSHQVTQMGQEVILRCVPISNHLYFYWYRQILGQKVEFLVSFYNNEISEKSEIFDDQFSVERPDGSNFTLKIRSTKLEDSAMYFCASSFSSDREQFFGPGTRLTVL.

This clonotype was detected a few times. The genes are TRBV12-3 or TRBV12-4 and TRBJ2-1; 7 positions match TRBD1. With V trimmed by 5 bases and J by 6 bases, 7 bases remained unmatched. This CDR3 spans 14 amino acids. The CDR3 is CASSMTGLGNEQFF. In nucleotides, the CDR3 is TGTGCCAGCAGTATGACAGGGTTGGGCAATGAGCAGTTCTTC.

Many counts were recorded for this clonotype. The chain recombines TRBV2 with TRBJ2-5, with D unclear. The germline V and J ends were trimmed by 7 bases and 5 bases, with 17 bases remaining between them. The germline V gene encodes CDR1 SNHLY and CDR2 FYNNEI. CDR3 length: 14 amino acids. The CDR3 sequence is CASNTGTRSETQYF. CDR3 in DNA: TGTGCCAGCAATACCGGAACACGCAGTGAGACCCAGTACTTC. Looking up the rest from reference TRBV2 and TRBJ2-5 gives the full variable domain: EPEVTQTPSHQVTQMGQEVILRCVPISNHLYFYWYRQILGQKVEFLVSFYNNEISEKSEIFDDQFSVERPDGSNFTLKIRSTKLEDSAMYFCASNTGTRSETQYFGPGTRLLVL.

This clonotype showed up many times. The rearrangement links TRBV10-3 to TRBJ1-5, with a weak D call TRBD1 (6 bases). The CDR3 has 14 amino acids. Deletions cut 5 bases from V and 5 bases from J, with 13 bases between. The germline gives CDR1 ENHRY, CDR2 SYGVKD. In DNA form, the CDR3 reads TGTGCCATCAGTCGCACAGGGTACGATCAGCCCCAGCATTTT. Amino acid sequence: CAISRTGYDQPQHF.

In this sample, this clonotype turned up a few times. The gene calls are TRBV6-2 or TRBV6-3 and TRBJ2-7, with 9 bases fitting TRBD1. Trimming took 2 bases from V and 0 from J; bases not matched to a gene: 5. The CDR3 has 16 amino acids. Germline V gene sequence: CDR1 MNHEY, CDR2 SVGEGT. CDR3 DNA: TGTGCCAGCAGTTACCGTGGACAGGGGCTCTCCTACGAGCAGTACTTC. It yields the protein CASSYRGQGLSYEQYF.

This clonotype was found many times. The V gene is TRBV28, the J gene TRBJ1-4, with 7 bases that match TRBD1. The CDR3 extends over 14 amino acids. V lost 4 bases, J lost 3 bases, and 2 bases stayed unmatched. The germline gives CDR1 MDHEN, CDR2 SYDVKM. The CDR3 protein is CASSSGTANEKLFF. The CDR3, as DNA: TGTGCCAGCAGTTCCGGGACAGCTAATGAAAAACTGTTTTTT.